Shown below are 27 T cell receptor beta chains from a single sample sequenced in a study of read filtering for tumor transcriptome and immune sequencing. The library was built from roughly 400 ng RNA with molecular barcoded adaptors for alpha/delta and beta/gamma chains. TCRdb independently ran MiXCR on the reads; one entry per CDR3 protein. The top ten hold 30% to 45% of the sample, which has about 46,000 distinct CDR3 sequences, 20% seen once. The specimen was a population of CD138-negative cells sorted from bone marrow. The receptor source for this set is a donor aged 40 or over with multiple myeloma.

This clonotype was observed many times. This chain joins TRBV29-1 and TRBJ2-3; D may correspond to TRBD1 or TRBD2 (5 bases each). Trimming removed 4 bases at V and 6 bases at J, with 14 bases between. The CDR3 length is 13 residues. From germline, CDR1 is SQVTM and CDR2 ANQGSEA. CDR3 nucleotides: TGCAGCGTTGCACAGGCGGGCGGCGATACGCAGTATTTT. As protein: CSVAQAGGDTQYF.

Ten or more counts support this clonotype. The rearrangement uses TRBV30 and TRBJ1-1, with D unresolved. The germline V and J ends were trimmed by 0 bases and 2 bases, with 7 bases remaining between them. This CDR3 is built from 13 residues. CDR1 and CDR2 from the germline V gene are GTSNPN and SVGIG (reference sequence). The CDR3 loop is CAWSVSRNTEAFF. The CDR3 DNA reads TGTGCCTGGAGTGTATCCAGAAACACTGAAGCTTTCTTT.

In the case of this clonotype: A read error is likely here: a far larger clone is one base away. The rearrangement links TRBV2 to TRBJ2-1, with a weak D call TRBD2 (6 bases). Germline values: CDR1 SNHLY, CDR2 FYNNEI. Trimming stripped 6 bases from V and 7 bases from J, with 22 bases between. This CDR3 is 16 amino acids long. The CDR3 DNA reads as TGTGCCAGCAGCTCCGCCGGGACTGGCGGGGCAAATGAGCAGTTCTTC. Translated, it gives CASSSAGTGGANEQFF.

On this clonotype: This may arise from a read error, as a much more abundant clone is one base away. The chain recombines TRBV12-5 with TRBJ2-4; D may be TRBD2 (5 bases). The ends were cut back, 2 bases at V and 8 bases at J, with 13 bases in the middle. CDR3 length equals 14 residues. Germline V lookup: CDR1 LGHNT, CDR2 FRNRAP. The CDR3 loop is CASGLFRTRDIQYF. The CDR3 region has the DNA TGTGCTAGTGGTTTGTTCCGGACTCGGGACATTCAGTACTTC.

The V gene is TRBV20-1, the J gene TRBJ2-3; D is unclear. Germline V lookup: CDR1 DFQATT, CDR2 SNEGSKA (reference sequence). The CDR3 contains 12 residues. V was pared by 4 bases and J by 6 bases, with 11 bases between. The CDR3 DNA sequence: TGCAGTGCTATATATGCTCTTGATACGCAGTATTTT. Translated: CSAIYALDTQYF.

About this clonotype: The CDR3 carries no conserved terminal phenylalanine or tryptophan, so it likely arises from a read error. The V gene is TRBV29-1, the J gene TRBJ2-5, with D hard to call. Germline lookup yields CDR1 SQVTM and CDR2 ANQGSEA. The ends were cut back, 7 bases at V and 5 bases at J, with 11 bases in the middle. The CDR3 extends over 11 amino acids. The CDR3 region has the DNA TGCAGCGGTAGTTCTCGGGAGACCCAGTACCTC. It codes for CSGSSRETQYL.

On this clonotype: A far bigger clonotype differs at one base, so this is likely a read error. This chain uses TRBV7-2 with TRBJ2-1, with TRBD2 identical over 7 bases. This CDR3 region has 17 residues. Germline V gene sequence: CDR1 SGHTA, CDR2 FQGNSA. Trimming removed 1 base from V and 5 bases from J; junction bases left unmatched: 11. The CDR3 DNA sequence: TGTGCCAGCAGCTTAGGAGCCGGAGGAGCGGGGCACAATGAGCAGTTCTTC. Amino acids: CASSLGAGGAGHNEQFF.

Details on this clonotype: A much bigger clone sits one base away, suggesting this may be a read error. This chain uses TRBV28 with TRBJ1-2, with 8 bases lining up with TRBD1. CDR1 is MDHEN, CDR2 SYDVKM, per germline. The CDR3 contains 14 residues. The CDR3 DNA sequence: TGTGCCAACAGTCACCCGGACAGGGTCGGCGGCTACACCTTC. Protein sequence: CANSHPDRVGGYTF.

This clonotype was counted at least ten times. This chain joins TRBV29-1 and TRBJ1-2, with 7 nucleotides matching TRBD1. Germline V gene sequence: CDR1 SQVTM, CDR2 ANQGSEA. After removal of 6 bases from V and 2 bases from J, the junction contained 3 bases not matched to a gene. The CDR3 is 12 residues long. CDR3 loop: CSVGTDNYGYTF. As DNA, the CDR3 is TGCAGCGTAGGGACAGACAACTATGGCTACACCTTC. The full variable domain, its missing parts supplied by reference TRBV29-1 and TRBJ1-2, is SAVISQKPSRDICQRGTSLTIQCQVDSQVTMMFWYRQQPGQSLTLIATANQGSEATYESGFVIDKFPISRPNLTFSTLTVSNMSPEDSSIYLCSVGTDNYGYTFGSGTRLTVV.

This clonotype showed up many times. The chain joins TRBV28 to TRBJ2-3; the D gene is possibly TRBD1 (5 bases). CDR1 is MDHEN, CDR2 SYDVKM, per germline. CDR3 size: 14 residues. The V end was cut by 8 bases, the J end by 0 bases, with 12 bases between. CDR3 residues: CASLLTASTDTQYF. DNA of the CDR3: TGTGCCAGCCTTCTGACAGCTAGCACAGATACGCAGTATTTT.

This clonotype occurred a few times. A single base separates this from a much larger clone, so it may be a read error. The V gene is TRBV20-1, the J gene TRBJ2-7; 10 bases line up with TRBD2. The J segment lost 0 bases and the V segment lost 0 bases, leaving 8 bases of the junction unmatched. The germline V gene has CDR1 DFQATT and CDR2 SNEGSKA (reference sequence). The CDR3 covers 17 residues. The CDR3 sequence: CSARDSSGGTSSYEQYF. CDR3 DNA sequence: TGCAGTGCTAGAGATTCTAGCGGGGGAACTTCCTCCTACGAGCAGTACTTC.

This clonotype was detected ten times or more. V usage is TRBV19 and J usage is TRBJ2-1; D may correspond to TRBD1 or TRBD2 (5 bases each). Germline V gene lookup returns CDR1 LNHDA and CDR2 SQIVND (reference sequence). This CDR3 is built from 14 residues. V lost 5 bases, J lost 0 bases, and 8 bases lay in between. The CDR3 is CASSSGSSYNEQFF. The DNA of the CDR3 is TGTGCCAGTAGTTCAGGGAGCTCCTACAATGAGCAGTTCTTC.

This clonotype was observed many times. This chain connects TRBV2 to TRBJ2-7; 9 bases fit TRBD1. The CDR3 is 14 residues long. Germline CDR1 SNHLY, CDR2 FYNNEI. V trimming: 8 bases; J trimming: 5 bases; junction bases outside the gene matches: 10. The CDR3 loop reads CASGRGQGIDEQYF. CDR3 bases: TGTGCCAGCGGCCGGGGACAGGGTATTGACGAGCAGTACTTC. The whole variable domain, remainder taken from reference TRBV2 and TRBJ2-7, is EPEVTQTPSHQVTQMGQEVILRCVPISNHLYFYWYRQILGQKVEFLVSFYNNEISEKSEIFDDQFSVERPDGSNFTLKIRSTKLEDSAMYFCASGRGQGIDEQYFGPGTRLTVT.

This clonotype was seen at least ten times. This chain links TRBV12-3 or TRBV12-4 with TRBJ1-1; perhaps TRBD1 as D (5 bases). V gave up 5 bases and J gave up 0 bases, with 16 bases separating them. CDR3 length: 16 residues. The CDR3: CASSPGTNSMNTEAFF. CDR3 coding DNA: TGTGCCAGCAGTCCCGGGACCAACAGCATGAACACTGAAGCTTTCTTT.

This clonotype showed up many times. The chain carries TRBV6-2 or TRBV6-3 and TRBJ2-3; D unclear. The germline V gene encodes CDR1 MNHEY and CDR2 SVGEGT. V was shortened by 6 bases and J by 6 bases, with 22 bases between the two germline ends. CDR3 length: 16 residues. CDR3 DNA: TGTGCCAGCAGCCCGCCGAGGCGCCCCTATTGGGATACGCAGTATTTT. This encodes CASSPPRRPYWDTQYF.

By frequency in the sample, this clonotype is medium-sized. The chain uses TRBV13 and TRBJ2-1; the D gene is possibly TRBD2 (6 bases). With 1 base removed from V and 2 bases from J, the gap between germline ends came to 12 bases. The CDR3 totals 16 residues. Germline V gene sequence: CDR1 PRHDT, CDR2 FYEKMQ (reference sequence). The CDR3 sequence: CASSLDGGGAYNEQFF. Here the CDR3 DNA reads TGTGCCAGCAGCTTAGACGGCGGCGGGGCCTACAATGAGCAGTTCTTC.

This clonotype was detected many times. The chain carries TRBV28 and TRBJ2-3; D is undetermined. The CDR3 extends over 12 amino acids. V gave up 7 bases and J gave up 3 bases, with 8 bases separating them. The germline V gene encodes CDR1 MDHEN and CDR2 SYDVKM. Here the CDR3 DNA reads TGTGCCAGCACCTCGAGGACAGATACGCAGTATTTT. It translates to CASTSRTDTQYF.

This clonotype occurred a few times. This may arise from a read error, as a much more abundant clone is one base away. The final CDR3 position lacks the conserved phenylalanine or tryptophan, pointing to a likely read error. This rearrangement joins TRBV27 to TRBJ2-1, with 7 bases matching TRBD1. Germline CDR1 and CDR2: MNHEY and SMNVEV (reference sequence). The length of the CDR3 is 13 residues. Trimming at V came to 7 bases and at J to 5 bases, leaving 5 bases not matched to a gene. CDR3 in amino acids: CASISTGDNEQFL. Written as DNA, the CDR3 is TGTGCCAGCATCTCAACAGGGGACAATGAGCAGTTCCTC.

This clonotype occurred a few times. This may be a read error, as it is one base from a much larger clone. The CDR3 coding sequence is TGTGCCAGTAGTAACGACAGGTTGGGCGCAGATACGCAGTATTTT. Amino acids: CASSNDRLGADTQYF. The rearrangement links TRBV19 to TRBJ2-3, with a possible D match to TRBD1 (6 bases). The V end was cut by 4 bases, the J end by 4 bases, with 15 bases between. Germline CDR1 and CDR2: LNHDA and SQIVND (reference sequence). The CDR3 runs to 15 residues.

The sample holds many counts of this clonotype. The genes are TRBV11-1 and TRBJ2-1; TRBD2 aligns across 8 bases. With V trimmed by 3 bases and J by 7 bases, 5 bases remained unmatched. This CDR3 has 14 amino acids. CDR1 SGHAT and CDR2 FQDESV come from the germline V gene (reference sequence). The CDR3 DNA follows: TGTGCCAGCAGCTTCCTAGCGGGTCCGAATGAGCAGTTCTTC. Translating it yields CASSFLAGPNEQFF.

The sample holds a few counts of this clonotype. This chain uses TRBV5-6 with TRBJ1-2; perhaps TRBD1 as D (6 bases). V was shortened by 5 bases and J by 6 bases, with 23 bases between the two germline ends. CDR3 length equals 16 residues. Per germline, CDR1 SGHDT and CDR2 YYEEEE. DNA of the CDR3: TGTGCCAGCAGGGAGCTCTTTGGGGGGGCCGTTGATGGCTACACCTTC. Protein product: CASRELFGGAVDGYTF.

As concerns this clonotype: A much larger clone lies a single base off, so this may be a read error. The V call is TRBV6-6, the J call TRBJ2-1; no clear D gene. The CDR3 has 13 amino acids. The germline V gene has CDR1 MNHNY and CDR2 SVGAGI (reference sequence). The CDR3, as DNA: TGTACCAGCAGTTTCCATTTATTGGGGGAGCAGTTCTTC. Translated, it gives CTSSFHLLGEQFF.

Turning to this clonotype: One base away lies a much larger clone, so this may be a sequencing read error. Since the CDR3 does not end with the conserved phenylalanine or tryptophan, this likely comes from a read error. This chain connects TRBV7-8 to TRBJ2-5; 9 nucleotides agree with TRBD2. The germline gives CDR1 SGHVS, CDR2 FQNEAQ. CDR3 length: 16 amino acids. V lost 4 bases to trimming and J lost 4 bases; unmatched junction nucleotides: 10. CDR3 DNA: TGTGCCAGCAGCTCAGGCTTTAGCGGGGGAGGAGAGACCCAGTACTTG. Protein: CASSSGFSGGGETQYL.

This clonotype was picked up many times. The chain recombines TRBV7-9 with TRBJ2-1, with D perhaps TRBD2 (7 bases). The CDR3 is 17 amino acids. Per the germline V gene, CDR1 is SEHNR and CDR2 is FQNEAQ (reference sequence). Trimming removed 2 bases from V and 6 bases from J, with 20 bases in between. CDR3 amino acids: CASSLKGGASGANEQFF. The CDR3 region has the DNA TGTGCCAGCAGCTTAAAGGGGGGGGCTAGCGGAGCCAATGAGCAGTTCTTC.

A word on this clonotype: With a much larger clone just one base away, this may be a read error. The CDR3 is CASTKAGDTGELFF. In DNA form, the CDR3 reads TGTGCCAGTACAAAAGCCGGGGACACCGGGGAGCTGTTTTTT. The V and J genes are TRBV19 and TRBJ2-2; D perhaps matches TRBD2 (5 bases). Germline V gene data show CDR1 as LNHDA and CDR2 as SQIVND (reference sequence). This CDR3 region has 14 residues. Trimming shortened V by 7 bases and J by 3 bases, and 12 bases separated the two germline ends.

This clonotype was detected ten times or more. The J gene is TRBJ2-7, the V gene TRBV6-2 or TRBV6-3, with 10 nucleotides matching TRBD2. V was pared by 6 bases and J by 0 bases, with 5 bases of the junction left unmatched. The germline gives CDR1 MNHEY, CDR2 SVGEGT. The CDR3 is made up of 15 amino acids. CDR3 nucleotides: TGTGCCAGCAGCCGGACTAGCGGCCACTCCTACGAGCAGTACTTC. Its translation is CASSRTSGHSYEQYF.

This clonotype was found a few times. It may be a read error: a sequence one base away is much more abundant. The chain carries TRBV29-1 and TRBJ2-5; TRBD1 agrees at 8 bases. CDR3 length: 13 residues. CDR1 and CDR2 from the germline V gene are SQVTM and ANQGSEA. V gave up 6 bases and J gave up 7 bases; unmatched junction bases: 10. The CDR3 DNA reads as TGCAGCGTCGCGAGTCAGGGGGCAGGGACCCAGTACTTC. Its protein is CSVASQGAGTQYF.